A single sample is the source of the 28 T cell receptor beta chains below, sequenced in a study of blood T cell repertoires in COVID-19 (dated by TCRdb to about 2020). The library was built by means of the immunoSEQ multiplex PCR assay. TCRdb took over this immuneACCESS table, retaining in-frame rearrangements with V and J assigned. Such tables are incomplete; in checked studies, under half of the missing clones stem from an unresolved V gene, and the remainder is unexplained. The sample yields 150,000 to 200,000 clones; more than 80% were counted once. The ten largest clones represent under 9.5% of the sample. The sample comprised peripheral blood. All receptors derive from a woman aged 55-70 years with acute or convalescent COVID-19.

The genes are TRBV6-5 and TRBJ1-5; D remains ambiguous. The V end lost 7 bases, the J end lost 2 bases, and 9 bases lay between the germline ends. From germline, CDR1 is MNHEY and CDR2 SVGAGI. The CDR3 loop spans 13 amino acids. This CDR3 is CASMESGNQPQHF. The CDR3 DNA sequence: TGTGCCAGCATGGAGAGTGGCAATCAGCCCCAGCATTTT.

This clone has only a few counts. This chain uses TRBV4-1 with TRBJ1-4, with a possible D match to TRBD1 (6 bases). V gave up 0 bases and J gave up 8 bases, with 16 bases separating them. This CDR3 comprises 16 residues. Per the germline V gene, CDR1 is MGHRA and CDR2 is YSYEKL. The CDR3 DNA is TGCGCCAGCAGCCAAGACGAAAACAGGGTCGCCGAAAAACTGTTTTTT. Translated: CASSQDENRVAEKLFF.

CDR3: CASSERGSYEQYF. Written as DNA, the CDR3 is TGTGCCAGTAGTGAGCGGGGCTCCTACGAGCAGTACTTC. This chain uses TRBV19 with TRBJ2-7; 7 bases are a match to TRBD2. Germline CDR1 and CDR2: LNHDA and SQIVND (reference sequence). V shed 5 bases and J 0 bases; nucleotides not matched to a gene: 1. The CDR3 contains 13 residues.

The rearrangement links TRBV19 to TRBJ1-2; 8 nucleotides match TRBD1. This CDR3 has 15 amino acids. Looked up from germline, CDR1 is LNHDA and CDR2 is SQIVND (reference sequence). V was clipped by 5 bases and J by 4 bases; unmatched bases: 9. The CDR3 DNA is TGTGCCAGTAGTCCCCAACAGGGGGATGCCTATGGCTACACCTTC. Residues: CASSPQQGDAYGYTF.

The chain carries TRBV6-5 and TRBJ2-7, with D possibly TRBD1 on 5 matching bases. Germline CDR1 MNHEY, CDR2 SVGAGI. The CDR3 length is 16 residues. Trimming removed 4 bases from V and 0 bases from J, with 16 bases in between. The CDR3 is CASSFSLGVLSYEQYF. The DNA of the CDR3 is TGTGCCAGCAGTTTCTCTTTAGGGGTTCTCTCCTACGAGCAGTACTTC.

V is TRBV7-2 and J is TRBJ1-1, with 7 bases aligning to TRBD1. Germline assignment: CDR1 SGHTA and CDR2 FQGNSA. The length of the CDR3 is 17 residues. The trim removed 1 base at V and 0 bases at J, leaving 8 bases unmatched. The CDR3 DNA reads as TGTGCCAGCAGCTTAGGGCAGGGGACAGCGGTGAACACTGAAGCTTTCTTT. Translating it yields CASSLGQGTAVNTEAFF.

The gene calls are TRBV5-1 and TRBJ1-1; D remains ambiguous. Germline V gene data show CDR1 as SGHRS and CDR2 as YFSETQ. The CDR3 is 15 residues long. The germline V and J ends were trimmed by 6 bases and 1 base, with 16 bases remaining between them. CDR3 sequence: CASKENTGSNTEAFF. The CDR3 DNA reads as TGCGCCAGCAAAGAAAATACGGGGTCGAACACTGAAGCTTTCTTT.

This clone was detected only once. This rearrangement joins TRBV28 to TRBJ1-2; TRBD1 might be the D (6 bases). Trimming took 2 bases from V and 4 from J, leaving 20 bases between them. Germline CDR1 and CDR2: MDHEN and SYDVKM. There are 17 residues in the CDR3. CDR3 amino acids: CASSLTAGVRGSYGYTF. The CDR3 DNA reads TGTGCCAGCAGTTTAACGGCAGGGGTACGAGGGAGCTATGGCTACACCTTC.

The CDR3 loop reads CARIGEEDYGYTF. CDR3 coding DNA: TGTGCCAGGATAGGGGAGGAGGACTATGGCTACACCTTC. The V call is TRBV2, the J call TRBJ1-2; possible D gene TRBD1, 5 bases. Germline lookup yields CDR1 SNHLY and CDR2 FYNNEI. The CDR3 length is 13 residues. Trimming removed 9 bases at V and 3 bases at J, with 14 bases between.

This clone was seen a single time. The J gene is TRBJ2-5, the V gene TRBV7-3; the D is unclear. The CDR3 is 12 amino acids. CDR1 is SGHTA, CDR2 FQGTGA, per germline. Trimming removed 6 bases at V and 4 bases at J, with 9 bases between. CDR3 amino acids: CASSSGGETQYF. In DNA form, the CDR3 reads TGTGCCAGCAGTTCGGGTGGAGAGACCCAGTACTTC.

The gene calls are TRBV19 and TRBJ1-1; 9 bases line up with TRBD1. This CDR3 is built from 13 residues. The germline CDR1 and CDR2 sequences are LNHDA and SQIVND (reference sequence). J lost 3 bases, V lost 6 bases, and 2 bases had no gene match. The CDR3 region is CASSRDRDTEAFF. CDR3 nucleotide sequence: TGTGCCAGTAGCCGGGACAGGGACACTGAAGCTTTCTTT.

The rearrangement uses TRBV9 and TRBJ1-1; D unclear. Trimming stripped 2 bases from V and 0 bases from J, with 14 bases between. The CDR3 is 16 amino acids. The germline gives CDR1 SGDLS, CDR2 YYNGEE. CDR3 DNA sequence: TGTGCCAGCAGCGTTAACTCAGCGGAAATGAACACTGAAGCTTTCTTT. This encodes CASSVNSAEMNTEAFF.

This chain connects TRBV6-6 to TRBJ2-7, with D perhaps matching TRBD1 (5 bases). The V gene lost 5 bases and the J gene lost 2 bases, with 13 bases spanning the gap. CDR3 length equals 14 residues. CDR1 is MNHNY and CDR2 is SVGAGI in the germline V gene (reference sequence). The CDR3 sequence is CASSRPDITYEQYV. DNA for the CDR3: TGTGCCAGCAGTCGGCCGGACATTACCTACGAGCAGTACGTC.

V usage is TRBV27 and J usage is TRBJ2-1; the D gene is possibly TRBD1 (6 bases). The length of the CDR3 is 13 residues. The V gene lost 6 bases and the J gene lost 6 bases, with 12 bases spanning the gap. CDR1 is MNHEY and CDR2 is SMNVEV in the germline V gene (reference sequence). The CDR3 region has the DNA TGTGCCAGCAGAGGGGACACCGTCAATGAGCAGTTCTTC. Its protein product is CASRGDTVNEQFF.

J is TRBJ1-6 and V is TRBV30, with 8 bases matching TRBD1. Germline V lookup: CDR1 GTSNPN, CDR2 SVGIG (reference sequence). Unmatched junction bases numbered 9, after V lost 2 bases and J lost 9 bases. The CDR3 has 15 residues. The CDR3: CAWSPLRGTGSPLHF. The CDR3 region has the DNA TGTGCCTGGAGTCCTCTACGGGGGACAGGTTCACCCCTCCACTTT.

The rearrangement uses TRBV11-3 and TRBJ2-5, with 7 bases that match TRBD2. CDR1 and CDR2 (germline): SGHNT, YENEEA. V dropped 1 base and J dropped 4; count of bases not matched to a gene: 6. The CDR3 totals 15 residues. CDR3 nucleotide sequence: TGTGCCAGCAGCTTAGTTTCGGGGGGTCGAGAGACCCAGTACTTC. Its translation: CASSLVSGGRETQYF.

The chain has TRBV6-5 and TRBJ1-5; D call uncertain. The CDR3 consists of 12 residues. In germline, CDR1 is MNHEY, CDR2 SVGAGI. Trimming took off 6 bases at V and 9 bases at J, with 12 bases between the two ends. The CDR3 sequence: CASSPNLGPQHF. The CDR3 DNA follows: TGTGCCAGCAGCCCCAATCTAGGGCCCCAGCATTTT.

This chain connects TRBV2 to TRBJ1-4; TRBD1 agrees at 8 bases. CDR3 length: 15 amino acids. Germline CDR1 and CDR2: SNHLY and FYNNEI. The V and J ends lost 5 bases and 4 bases, in that order; junction bases with no gene match: 6. CDR3 nucleotide sequence: TGTGCCAGCAGTAAAGGACAGGGCAGTAATGAAAAACTGTTTTTT. It encodes CASSKGQGSNEKLFF.

This chain links TRBV27 with TRBJ1-2; D call uncertain. Trimming removed 3 bases at V and 5 bases at J, with 10 bases between. CDR3 size: 13 residues. CDR1 is MNHEY and CDR2 is SMNVEV in the germline V gene (reference sequence). The CDR3 DNA sequence: TGTGCCAGCAGTTTCTCCAGGTTATATGGCTACACCTTC. It yields the protein CASSFSRLYGYTF.

The chain joins TRBV6-5 to TRBJ1-2, with TRBD1 matching 11 bases. V was clipped by 6 bases and J by 4 bases; unmatched bases: 7. Germline CDR1 and CDR2: MNHEY and SVGAGI. The CDR3 covers 15 residues. The CDR3 here is CASRSGQGGLYGYTF. The CDR3 DNA sequence: TGTGCCAGCAGATCGGGACAGGGGGGACTCTATGGCTACACCTTC.

The chain uses TRBV21-1 and TRBJ2-1; no check of the table's D call, TRBD1, against the DNA was made. TRBV21-1 is a recognized pseudogene. This CDR3 contains 14 residues. The CDR3 region is CASSKRKGDNEQFF. The DNA for the CDR3 is TGTGCCAGCAGCAAAAGGAAAGGGGACAATGAGCAGTTCTTC.

CDR3 sequence reads: CSVAGGGAAKFSEQFF. As DNA, the CDR3 is TGCAGCGTTGCCGGAGGAGGAGCGGCCAAATTCAGTGAGCAGTTCTTC. The V and J genes are TRBV29-1 and TRBJ2-1; D perhaps matches TRBD2 (5 bases). Deletions cut 4 bases from V and 9 bases from J, with 25 bases between. The CDR3 spans 16 residues. Germline V lookup: CDR1 SQVTM, CDR2 ANQGSEA.

This clone appeared once. The CDR3 protein is CASSAGLLSGNTIYF. DNA of the CDR3: TGTGCCAGCAGCGCGGGACTCCTCTCTGGAAACACCATATATTTT. V gene TRBV9 combines with J gene TRBJ1-3; tentative D call: TRBD1 (5 bases). Trimming took 3 bases from V and 0 from J, leaving 10 bases between them. Per germline, CDR1 SGDLS and CDR2 YYNGEE. The CDR3 covers 15 residues.

This rearrangement joins TRBV2 to TRBJ2-5; D not resolved. The CDR3 runs to 11 residues. CDR1 SNHLY and CDR2 FYNNEI come from the germline V gene. The V and J ends lost 8 bases and 2 bases respectively, with 6 bases between them. The CDR3: CASRVQETQYF. The CDR3 coding sequence is TGTGCCAGCCGAGTTCAAGAGACCCAGTACTTC. Full variable domain (missing parts from reference TRBV2 and TRBJ2-5): EPEVTQTPSHQVTQMGQEVILRCVPISNHLYFYWYRQILGQKVEFLVSFYNNEISEKSEIFDDQFSVERPDGSNFTLKIRSTKLEDSAMYFCASRVQETQYFGPGTRLLVL.

Concerning this clone itself: At one end, the junction sequence differs from germline, possibly due to a read error. V usage is TRBV28 and J usage is TRBJ1-5; 7 positions match TRBD1. The CDR3 length is 17 residues. Germline V gene sequence: CDR1 MDHEN, CDR2 SYDVKM. The CDR3 nucleotides read TGTGCCAGCGGAAGATGGGGGGTTCTAGGGGGCAAGCAGCCCCAGCATTTT. It yields the protein CASGRWGVLGGKQPQHF.

The chain has TRBV25-1 and TRBJ1-3; D is possibly TRBD1 (6 bases). The V end was cut by 5 bases, the J end by 0 bases, with 11 bases between. CDR3 size: 15 residues. Germline V lookup: CDR1 MGHDK, CDR2 SYGVNS. The CDR3 loop reads CASSSTGHSGNTIYF. The CDR3 nucleotides are TGTGCCAGCAGTTCCACAGGGCACTCTGGAAACACCATATATTTT.

This sequence joins TRBV25-1 and TRBJ2-3; TRBD2 agrees at 11 bases. The CDR3 consists of 17 residues. The V and J ends lost 2 bases and 4 bases, in that order; junction bases with no gene match: 8. The germline V gene has CDR1 MGHDK and CDR2 SYGVNS. CDR3 nucleotide sequence: TGTGCCAGCAGTGAACCCCCCACGGGACTAGCGGCAGATACGCAGTATTTT. It encodes CASSEPPTGLAADTQYF.

The chain employs TRBV12-3 or TRBV12-4 and TRBJ1-2; possibly TRBD1 for D (6 bases). There are 12 residues in the CDR3. Trimming took 5 bases from V and 5 from J, leaving 9 bases between them. The CDR3 reads CASSNQGYGYTF. Here the CDR3 DNA reads TGTGCCAGCAGTAATCAGGGGTATGGCTACACCTTC.